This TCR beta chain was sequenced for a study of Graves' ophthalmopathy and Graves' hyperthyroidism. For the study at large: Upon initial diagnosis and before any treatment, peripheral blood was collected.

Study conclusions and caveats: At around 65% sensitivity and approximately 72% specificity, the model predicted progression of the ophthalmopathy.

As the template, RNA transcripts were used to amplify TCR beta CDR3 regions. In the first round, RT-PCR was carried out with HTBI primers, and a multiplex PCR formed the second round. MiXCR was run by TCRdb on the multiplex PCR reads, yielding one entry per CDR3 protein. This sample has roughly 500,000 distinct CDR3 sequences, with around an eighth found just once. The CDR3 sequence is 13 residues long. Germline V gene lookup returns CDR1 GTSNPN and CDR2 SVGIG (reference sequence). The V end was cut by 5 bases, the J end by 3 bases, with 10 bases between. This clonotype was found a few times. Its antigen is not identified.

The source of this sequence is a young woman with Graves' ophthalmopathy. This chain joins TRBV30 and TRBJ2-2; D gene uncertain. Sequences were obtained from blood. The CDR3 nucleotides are TGTGCCTGGTCGACGGATTACACCGGGGAGCTGTTTTTT. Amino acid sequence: CAWSTDYTGELFF.